The clone carrying this TCR beta chain came up many times. As yet, its antigen is unknown. The data originate from a study of T cells in localized non-small cell lung cancer. Study-level findings and limits: Heterogeneity remains possible, as sequencing covered one tumor region only. Longer overall survival was linked to higher blood T cell density. In adjacent lung appeared a median roughly 56 of the top 100 tumor clones. Uninvolved adjacent lung showed the highest T cell clonality, exceeding tumor.

Method: immunoSEQ multiplex PCR; TCRdb's copy keeps in-frame clones and lacks some. The sample holds approximately 70,000 clones, roughly 81% seen once. Sample: PBMCs, taken before any cancer treatment. This clonotype originated in a man aged 35 to 70 with stage II lung adenocarcinoma.

For the CDR3, the DNA is TGTGCCAGCAGCTTAGAACAGGATCGGGCTAGCGGGAGGAATGAGCAGTTCTTC. It is translated as CASSLEQDRASGRNEQFF. The rearrangement joins TRBV7-6 to TRBJ2-1, with 11 bases matching TRBD2. The V segment lost 1 base and the J segment 7 bases; nucleotides outside the gene matches: 12. The CDR3 runs to 18 residues. Germline loops: CDR1 SGHVS, CDR2 FNYEAQ.